Below, one T cell receptor beta chain is given with its context. The antigen is not known. The same CDR3 can be traced to other DNA sequences in this sample. CDR3 size: 15 residues. Germline loops: CDR1 MNHEY, CDR2 SVGAGI. J gave up 6 bases and V 0 bases, and 1 base lay outside the gene matches. Per the authors' pipeline: Filtering differed since immunoSEQ provided only junctions, with no quality scores. Clones were sequenced by immunoSEQ multiplex PCR, and TCRdb holds only the in-frame ones, with some missing. The V and J calls and the clone size are those of that table, but D and trimming were determined from the DNA. The sample records some 1,900,000 clones, 85% to 95% being singletons. The record originates from a study of shared clonotypes between healthy human individuals. The wider study: Sampling drew on donors who were a couple of women and a few men aged 18 to 49. General study points: Shared clonotypes: 4.5% to 5% naive CD4, around 3.5% naive CD8, over 2% memory CD4, 0.4% memory CD8. A reduction in generation probabilities was seen for non-shared clonotypes relative to those shared by all four donors.

It was CD45RO-negative cells, positively selected for CCR7, that made up naive CD8 cells, with terminally differentiated effector memory CD45RA+ cells excluded. The TCR sequence derives from a man aged 18 to 30 in good health. The V gene is TRBV6-5, the J gene TRBJ2-2, with 10 nucleotides matching TRBD2. Source material: naive CD8+ T cells sorted from blood. CDR3 protein: CASSYSLAGAGELFF. The CDR3 DNA sequence: TGTGCCAGCAGTTACTCCCTAGCGGGAGCCGGGGAGCTGTTTTTT.